This T cell receptor beta chain was recovered during a study of blood T cell repertoires in COVID-19. Study background: From T cells, B-cell-depleted T cells, or PBMCs came the material, which was cDNA or gDNA.

Per the authors' pipeline: Reference gene primer amplification gave nucleated cell count estimates. Data came from immunoSEQ multiplex PCR; TCRdb stores just in-frame clones and leaves some out. The D gene and trimming were derived from the DNA, and the V and J assignments and clone size from that table. The sample carries 360,000 or so clones, roughly 84% recorded once. The study assigned cohorts using participant-reported clinical history. Between the trimmed V and J ends, which lost 3 bases and 4 bases, there was a span of 6 bases. This CDR3 has 12 residues. The receptor was isolated from a woman aged 30 to 39 who had recovered from COVID-19. The specimen was PBMCs or T cells enriched from blood (not recorded which). The chain joins TRBV12-3 or TRBV12-4 to TRBJ2-5; D ambiguous. CDR3 sequence: CASSFTGETQYF. For the CDR3, the DNA is TGTGCCAGCAGTTTCACGGGAGAGACCCAGTACTTC.